Listed below are T cell receptor beta chains from one sample, sequenced in a study of T cells in Graves' hyperthyroidism and ophthalmopathy. Each CDR3 protein is one row after TCRdb ran MiXCR on the multiplex PCR reads. The table lists about 360,000 distinct CDR3 sequences, roughly 13% of them singletons. Sequenced material: blood. The receptors come from a woman between 18 and 30 years old with Graves' hyperthyroidism. CDR3s leave out the opening cysteine and the closing phenylalanine or tryptophan. The order of the fields is clone size, J gene, V gene, CDR3 protein. Rows give clone size only sometimes, using once, few, many, or a class for an expanded clone.

size: many; J: TRBJ2-5; V: TRBV20-1; CDR3: SARQSDWRETQY
size: NA; J: TRBJ1-5; V: TRBV15; CDR3: ATNDRGPISNQPQH
size: few; J: TRBJ2-3; V: TRBV15; CDR3: ATSRGGPSTDTQY
size: NA; J: TRBJ2-3; V: TRBV9; CDR3: ASSVSGTLTDTQY
size: few; J: TRBJ1-3; V: TRBV7-8; CDR3: ASSQGGLSGNTIY
size: many; J: TRBJ2-7; V: TRBV20-1; CDR3: SARGNWGYENYEQY
size: few; J: TRBJ2-1; V: TRBV6-1; CDR3: ASSAQYNEQF
size: NA; J: TRBJ1-2; V: TRBV12-3/TRBV12-4; CDR3: ASSSLLSETNYGYT
size: many; J: TRBJ1-3; V: TRBV7-2; CDR3: ASSSRAATGNTIY
size: many; J: TRBJ2-1; V: TRBV7-2; CDR3: ASSANYNEQF
size: many; J: TRBJ1-2; V: TRBV28; CDR3: ASSPRTGGANYGYT
size: few; J: TRBJ1-2; V: TRBV5-8; CDR3: ASSSGQIRGYT
size: many; J: TRBJ2-6; V: TRBV18; CDR3: ASSPSILQGANVLT
size: NA; J: TRBJ1-5; V: TRBV4-3; CDR3: ASSLGREQPQH
size: many; J: TRBJ2-7; V: TRBV20-1; CDR3: SAARDRWTYEQY
size: NA; J: TRBJ2-3; V: TRBV4-3; CDR3: ASSQDSSSGTKLPTDTQY
size: many; J: TRBJ2-5; V: TRBV7-2; CDR3: ASSLGGTAQETQY
size: few; J: TRBJ1-3; V: TRBV15; CDR3: ATSRAGYGNTIY
size: many; J: TRBJ2-2; V: TRBV30; CDR3: AWRKGGDTGELF
size: few; J: TRBJ2-7; V: TRBV15; CDR3: ATGRDRVTYEQY